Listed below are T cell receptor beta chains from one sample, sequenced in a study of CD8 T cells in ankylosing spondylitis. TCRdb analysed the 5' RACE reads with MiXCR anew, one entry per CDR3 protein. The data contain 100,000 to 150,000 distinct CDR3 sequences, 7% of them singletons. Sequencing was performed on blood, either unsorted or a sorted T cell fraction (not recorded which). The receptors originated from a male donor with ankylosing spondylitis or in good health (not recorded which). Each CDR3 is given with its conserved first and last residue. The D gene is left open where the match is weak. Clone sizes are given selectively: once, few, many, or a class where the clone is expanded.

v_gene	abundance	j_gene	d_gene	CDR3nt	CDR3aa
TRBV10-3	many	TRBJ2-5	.	TGTGCCATCAGTGAGTCGGCCAAAGAGACCCAGTACTTC	CAISESAKETQYF
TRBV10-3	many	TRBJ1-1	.	TGTGCCATCAGTGAGATTCGGGGAAGGCAGCCGAACACTGAAGCTTTCTTT	CAISEIRGRQPNTEAFF
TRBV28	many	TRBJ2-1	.	TGTGCCAGCAGTTTATCATCCCGGGGACAGTTCTTC	CASSLSSRGQFF
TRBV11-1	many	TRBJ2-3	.	TGTGCCAGCACCCCTTCATTACAATCAAGGGGCAGGGCCGACACAGATACGCAGTATTTT	CASTPSLQSRGRADTDTQYF
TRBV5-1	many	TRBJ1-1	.	TGCGCCAGCAGCTTGGAATCTGGCAGCATGAACACTGAAGCTTTCTTT	CASSLESGSMNTEAFF
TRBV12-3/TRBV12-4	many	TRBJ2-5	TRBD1	TGTGCCAGCAGGACCGGGACAGGGGCCCAAGAGACCCAGTACTTC	CASRTGTGAQETQYF
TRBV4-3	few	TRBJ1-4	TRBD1	TGCGCCAGCAGCCCTGGGGACAGGGGTGAAGAAAAACTGTTTTTT	CASSPGDRGEEKLFF
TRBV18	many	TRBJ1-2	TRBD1	TGTGCCAGCTCACCACCGGAGGGGGCGCGGGGCTACACCTTC	CASSPPEGARGYTF
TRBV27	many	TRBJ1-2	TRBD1	TGTGCCAGCAGCCGGGACAGGGCCTATGGCTACACCTTC	CASSRDRAYGYTF
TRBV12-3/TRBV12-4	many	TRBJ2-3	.	TGTGCCAGCAGGACCCCCAGGTTCGGTACAGATACGCAGTATTTT	CASRTPRFGTDTQYF
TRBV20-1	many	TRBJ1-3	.	TGCAGTGCTAGATGGGGGTCCTCTGGAAACACCATATATTTT	CSARWGSSGNTIYF
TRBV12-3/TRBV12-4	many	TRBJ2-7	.	TGTGCCAGCAGTTGGGGGACTCAGGAGCAGTACTTC	CASSWGTQEQYF
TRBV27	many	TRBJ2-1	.	TGTGCCAGCAGTTTATTAAAACGGAACAATGAGCAGTTCTTC	CASSLLKRNNEQFF
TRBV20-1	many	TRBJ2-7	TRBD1	TGCAGTGCCCCACGTAGGGCAGGGGGAGCCTACGAGCAGTACTTC	CSAPRRAGGAYEQYF
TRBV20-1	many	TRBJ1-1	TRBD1	TGCAGTGCTAGAGATCTAGGGGGCGGGAGGACTGAAGCTTTCTTT	CSARDLGGGRTEAFF
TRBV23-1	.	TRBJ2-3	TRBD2	TGCGCCAGCAGTCAAGGGACTAGCGGAATTAATACGCAGTATTTT	CASSQGTSGINTQYF
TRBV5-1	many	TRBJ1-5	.	TGCGCCAGCAGCTTGGACGGGACCGATTATGAGGCCCAGCATTTT	CASSLDGTDYEAQHF
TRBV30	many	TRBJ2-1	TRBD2	TGTGCCTGGAGTGTACTGGGGGGGGGGTATTACAATGAGCAGTTCTTC	CAWSVLGGGYYNEQFF
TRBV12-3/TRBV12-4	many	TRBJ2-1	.	TGTGCCAGCAGTCCTTTACTTAGCGGTGAGCAGTTCTTC	CASSPLLSGEQFF
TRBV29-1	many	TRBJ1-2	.	TGCAGCGTTGGGGCGGGGGGGCGCGAGAGCTATGGCTACACCTTC	CSVGAGGRESYGYTF
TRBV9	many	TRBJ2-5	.	TGTGCCAGCAGCGTAGCAGGGACACAAGAGACCCAGTACTTC	CASSVAGTQETQYF
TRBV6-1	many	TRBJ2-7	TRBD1	TGTGCCACCCTTAGGGGAGGACAGGGGACCTACGAGCAGTACTTC	CATLRGGQGTYEQYF
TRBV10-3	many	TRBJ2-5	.	TGTGCCATCAGTGAGGGCCAGACCCAGTACTTC	CAISEGQTQYF
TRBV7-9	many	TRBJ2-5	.	TGTGCCAGCAGCTTCCCAGGGAAAGAGACCCAGTACTTC	CASSFPGKETQYF
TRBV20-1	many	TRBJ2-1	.	TGCAGTGAGAGCAGGGGAAACAATGAGCAGTTCTTC	CSESRGNNEQFF
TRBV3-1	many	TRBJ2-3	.	TGTGCCAGCAGCTTGTTTCTAGATACGCAGTATTTT	CASSLFLDTQYF
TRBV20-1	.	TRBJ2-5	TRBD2	TGCAGTGCAAGGTCTAGCGGCTTCCAAGAGACCCAGTACTTC	CSARSSGFQETQYF
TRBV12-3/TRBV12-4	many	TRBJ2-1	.	TGTGCCAGCAGCCTAGTGGGGGTAGGTGAGCAGTTCTTC	CASSLVGVGEQFF
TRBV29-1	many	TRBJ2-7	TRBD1	TGCAGCGCTGCCGGGACAGGGGAGAGCTCCTACGAGCAGTACTTC	CSAAGTGESSYEQYF
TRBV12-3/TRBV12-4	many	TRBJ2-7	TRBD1	TGTGCCAGCAGCCGACAGGGCTGGCGCGAGCAGTACTTC	CASSRQGWREQYF
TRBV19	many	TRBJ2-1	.	TGTGCCAGTAGGCAAACGACGGGGCCCTACAATGAGCAGTTCTTC	CASRQTTGPYNEQFF
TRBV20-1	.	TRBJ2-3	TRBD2	TGCAGTGCAACTAGCGGGAGCCACGGGTCGACAGATACGCAGTATTTT	CSATSGSHGSTDTQYF
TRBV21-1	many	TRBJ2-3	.	TGTGCCAGCATTCACGGCGCCCGGGGCACAGATACGCAGTATTTT	CASIHGARGTDTQYF
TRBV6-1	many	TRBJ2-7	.	TGTGCCAGCAGCAACAGCTCCCAGGACTACGAGCAGTACTTC	CASSNSSQDYEQYF
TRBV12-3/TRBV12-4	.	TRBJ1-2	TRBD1	TGTGCCAGCATGCCGGGACAGGGTTCTGGCTACCCCTTC	CASMPGQGSGYPF
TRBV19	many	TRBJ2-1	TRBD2	TGTGCCAGTAGTCCTAGCGGTAACAGGCTCTACAATGAGCAGTTCTTC	CASSPSGNRLYNEQFF
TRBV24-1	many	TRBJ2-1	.	TGTGCCACCAGTTCTAGGACGGGAGAGAATGAGCAGTTCTTC	CATSSRTGENEQFF
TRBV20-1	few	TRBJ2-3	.	TGCAGTGCCGGTTCCCCCGATACGCAGTATTTT	CSAGSPDTQYF
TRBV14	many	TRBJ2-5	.	TGTGCCAGCAAGGGGCTGGGCCAAGAGACCCAGTACTTC	CASKGLGQETQYF
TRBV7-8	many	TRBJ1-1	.	TGTGCCAGCAGCCCCGATTCCCAGGGGTACACTGAAGCTTTCTTT	CASSPDSQGYTEAFF
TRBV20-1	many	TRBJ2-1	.	TGCAGTGCTAGAGATCGGGACGCCGGCACCTACAATGAGCAGTTCTTC	CSARDRDAGTYNEQFF
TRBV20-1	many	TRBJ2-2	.	TGCAGTGCCAAGGGGTACGGGACGAACACCGGGGAGCTGTTTTTT	CSAKGYGTNTGELFF
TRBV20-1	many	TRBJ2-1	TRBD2	TGCAGTGCTAGGTGGCTAGCGGGAGGGCTCTACAATGAGCAGTTCTTC	CSARWLAGGLYNEQFF
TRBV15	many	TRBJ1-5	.	TGTGCCACCAGCGGTGACAGAGGGGGGAATCAGCCCCAGCATTTT	CATSGDRGGNQPQHF
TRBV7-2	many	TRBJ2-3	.	TGTGCCAGCAGCTCCGGACACTTTAGCACCACAGATACGCAGTATTTT	CASSSGHFSTTDTQYF
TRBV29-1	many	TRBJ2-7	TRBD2	TGCAGCGTTGAACCCACTAGCGGGGGCGCTGGGAAGCAGTACTTC	CSVEPTSGGAGKQYF
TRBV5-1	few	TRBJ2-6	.	TGCGCCAGCAGCCTAGAGGCTGGGGCCAACGTCCTGACTTTC	CASSLEAGANVLTF
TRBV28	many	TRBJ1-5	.	TGTGCCAGCAGTCCGGGCCGGCCCCAGTTTCAGCCCCAGCATTTT	CASSPGRPQFQPQHF
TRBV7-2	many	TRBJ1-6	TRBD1	TGTGCCAGCAGCCGAATCTCCGGGACAGGGGGTTCACCCCTCCACTTT	CASSRISGTGGSPLHF
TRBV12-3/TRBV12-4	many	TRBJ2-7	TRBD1	TGTGCCAGCAGTCCTCGGACAGGGGGAGAGTACGAGCAGTACTTC	CASSPRTGGEYEQYF
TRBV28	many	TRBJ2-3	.	TGTGCCAGCCGGGGGACAGATACGCAGTATTTT	CASRGTDTQYF